Reported below is one T cell receptor beta chain. Antigen specificity is unknown. A read error may account for a junction end that differs from germline. The data stem from a study of cytomegalovirus exposure and HLA in healthy donors. General observations from the study: What TCR beta sequences reportedly achieved was accurate prediction of HLA-A and HLA-B alleles in most subjects. The later analysis indicated that the majority of CMV-associated TCR beta chains appeared HLA-restricted. The study flagged about 160 TCR beta chains as cytomegalovirus-associated.

The PCR ran on 60 Vbeta and 13 Jbeta primers. Authors' data handling: The authors later counted approximately 80 million unique TCR beta chains, approximately 10 million of them shared. TCRdb's copy holds only in-frame clones and misses some; the assay was immunoSEQ multiplex PCR. The DNA was the basis for D and trimming; V, J and clone size are from that table. The sample carries about 180,000 clones, roughly 83% recorded once. This CDR3 spans 16 amino acids. Germline-derived CDR1 and CDR2 are SEHNR and FQNEAQ (reference sequence). The chain recombines TRBV7-9 with TRBJ1-5; 11 bases are a match to TRBD1. Sequencing was carried out using PBMCs. The receptor's source is a man aged 25 to 40 in good health and CMV-seronegative. The CDR3 spells CSSSLDPGTGGKPQHF. As DNA, the CDR3 is TGTTCCAGCAGCTTAGATCCCGGGACAGGGGGTAAGCCCCAGCATTTT.